The rows below give T cell receptor beta chains drawn from one sample of a study of T-cell memory formation after mild COVID-19. TCRdb used MiXCR to reprocess the 5' RACE reads, holding one entry per CDR3 protein. The sample carries about 400,000 distinct CDR3 sequences, 15% to 20% recorded once. The sample was PBMCs or a T cell subset sorted from them (not recorded which). Source of these receptors: a man in his late teens or twenties who had mild COVID-19 (a few samples of this study predate the infection). Cell type and time point are not known. Both conserved end residues are part of each CDR3. D genes are given only for firm matches. Rows may omit the clone size; those that give it use once, few, many or a size class.

J gene	V gene	clone size	D gene	CDR3 protein	CDR3 DNA
TRBJ1-3	TRBV19	-	-	CASSIGNTIYF	TGTGCCAGTAGTATTGGAAACACCATATATTTT
TRBJ2-1	TRBV15	-	TRBD1	CATGQQGYEQFF	TGTGCCACGGGACAGCAGGGCTATGAGCAGTTCTTC
TRBJ2-7	TRBV7-9	few	-	CASSTSGTLGQYF	TGTGCCAGCAGTACCTCCGGGACCCTGGGGCAGTACTTC
TRBJ2-6	TRBV9	many	-	CASSVVAGPSGANVLTF	TGTGCCAGCAGCGTAGTTGCGGGGCCGTCTGGGGCCAACGTCCTGACTTTC
TRBJ1-1	TRBV5-6	few	-	CASSPQGTNTEAFF	TGTGCCAGCAGCCCGCAGGGGACGAACACTGAAGCTTTCTTT
TRBJ2-4	TRBV5-1	-	TRBD1	CASSLASPAGQGHNIQYF	TGCGCCAGCAGCTTGGCCTCCCCAGCCGGACAGGGTCACAACATTCAGTACTTC
TRBJ1-5	TRBV7-6	few	TRBD1	CASSPQGEYQPQHF	TGTGCCAGCAGCCCACAGGGGGAGTATCAGCCCCAGCATTTT
TRBJ2-7	TRBV7-6	-	TRBD2	CASSLVGGAQDEQYF	TGTGCCAGCAGCTTAGTCGGGGGGGCCCAGGACGAGCAGTACTTC
TRBJ2-5	TRBV7-2	few	-	CASSHRLGGETQYF	TGTGCCAGCAGCCACCGTCTAGGGGGGGAGACCCAGTACTTC
TRBJ1-1	TRBV6-1	-	-	CASNFNRNTEAFF	TGTGCCAGCAACTTCAACAGGAACACTGAAGCTTTCTTT
TRBJ2-1	TRBV7-9	-	-	CASSRRAVHGGPDNEQFF	TGTGCCAGCAGCCGCCGGGCAGTCCATGGTGGTCCCGACAATGAGCAGTTCTTC
TRBJ2-3	TRBV7-2	-	TRBD2	CASSTRLAGSTDTQYF	TGTGCCAGCAGCACGCGACTAGCGGGGAGCACAGATACGCAGTATTTT
TRBJ2-1	TRBV6-2/TRBV6-3	-	-	CASSFGGDVDEQFF	TGTGCCAGCAGTTTTGGGGGCGATGTAGATGAGCAGTTCTTC
TRBJ2-4	TRBV4-3	few	-	CASTPTLGDKNIQYF	TGCGCCAGCACCCCAACTCTAGGGGACAAAAACATTCAGTACTTC
TRBJ2-7	TRBV20-1	few	-	CSARTESSYEQYF	TGCAGTGCGCGAACAGAGAGCTCCTACGAGCAGTACTTC
TRBJ1-2	TRBV7-9	few	-	CASSPYTYYGYTF	TGTGCCAGCAGCCCATACACATACTATGGCTACACCTTC
TRBJ2-1	TRBV12-3/TRBV12-4	few	-	CASSLLRGQYNEQFF	TGTGCCAGCAGTTTACTTCGGGGTCAGTACAATGAGCAGTTCTTC
TRBJ2-3	TRBV7-2	-	-	CASSPTWGAGDTQYF	TGTGCCAGCTCACCCACATGGGGGGCGGGAGATACGCAGTATTTT
TRBJ2-7	TRBV15	few	TRBD1	CATSRLPGQGFHEQYF	TGTGCCACCAGCAGGCTTCCGGGACAGGGCTTTCACGAGCAGTACTTC
TRBJ2-5	TRBV20-1	-	TRBD1	CSAGQGAQETQYF	TGCAGTGCGGGACAGGGGGCCCAAGAGACCCAGTACTTC
TRBJ2-7	TRBV20-1	few	-	CSATLDPLSRYF	TGCAGTGCCACCCTGGACCCCCTTTCGAGGTACTTC
TRBJ1-3	TRBV29-1	-	-	CSVVFGRSGNTIYF	TGCAGCGTTGTGTTCGGCCGCTCTGGAAACACCATATATTTT
TRBJ2-3	TRBV7-2	-	-	CASSFWALTTDTQYF	TGTGCCAGCAGCTTTTGGGCCTTGACGACAGATACGCAGTATTTT
TRBJ2-7	TRBV12-3/TRBV12-4	-	-	CASSRRGPPVTYEQYF	TGTGCCAGCAGCCGGCGGGGGCCGCCGGTAACCTACGAGCAGTACTTC
TRBJ1-1	TRBV6-6	-	-	CASSRPGSVANTEAFF	TGTGCCAGCAGTCGTCCGGGCTCCGTGGCGAACACTGAAGCTTTCTTT
TRBJ2-1	TRBV20-1	-	-	CSATRPGGPHEQFF	TGCAGTGCTACCCGGCCGGGGGGCCCGCATGAGCAGTTCTTC
TRBJ2-3	TRBV24-1	-	TRBD1	CATSDPGTGVKDTQYF	TGTGCCACCAGTGACCCCGGGACAGGGGTTAAGGATACGCAGTATTTT
TRBJ2-1	TRBV28	-	TRBD1	CASSPGQGAGEQFF	TGTGCCAGCAGTCCGGGACAGGGGGCTGGGGAGCAGTTCTTC
TRBJ2-3	TRBV19	few	-	CASSIVASPSTDTQYF	TGTGCCAGTAGTATAGTTGCTAGCCCTAGCACAGATACGCAGTATTTT
TRBJ1-6	TRBV20-1	-	-	CSARGSPSPLHF	TGCAGTGCTAGAGGGAGCCCCTCACCCCTCCACTTT
TRBJ2-1	TRBV11-2	-	-	CASSTTPSWNNEQFF	TGTGCCAGCAGTACAACCCCTTCTTGGAACAATGAGCAGTTCTTC
TRBJ2-7	TRBV12-3/TRBV12-4	-	TRBD1	CASSRDRAEQYF	TGTGCCAGCAGTCGGGACAGGGCCGAGCAGTACTTC
TRBJ2-5	TRBV25-1	few	-	CASSARDGQETQYF	TGTGCCAGCAGTGCCCGGGACGGACAAGAGACCCAGTACTTC
TRBJ2-5	TRBV7-9	-	TRBD2	CASSSLRDKREETQYF	TGTGCCAGCAGCTCCCTCCGGGACAAGCGGGAGGAGACCCAGTACTTC
TRBJ1-2	TRBV5-4	-	TRBD1	CASQGEDYGYTF	TGTGCCAGCCAGGGGGAGGATTATGGCTACACCTTC
TRBJ1-1	TRBV10-1	-	-	CASSESPDPPRRYTEAFF	TGCGCCAGCAGTGAGTCCCCGGACCCCCCCCGGAGGTACACTGAAGCTTTCTTT
TRBJ2-1	TRBV7-3	-	TRBD1	CASSLTSRDRAYNEQFF	TGTGCCAGCAGCTTAACGTCTAGAGACAGGGCCTACAATGAGCAGTTCTTC
TRBJ1-1	TRBV5-1	few	-	CASSLGQGRMNTEAFF	TGCGCCAGCAGCTTGGGTCAGGGAAGGATGAACACTGAAGCTTTCTTT
TRBJ2-2	TRBV5-1	-	-	CASGGGSTGELFF	TGCGCCAGCGGCGGGGGCAGCACCGGGGAGCTGTTTTTT